Listed below are T cell receptor beta chains from one sample, sequenced in a study of T cell clonotyping in hematopoietic cell transplantation. Assay used: immunoSEQ multiplex PCR; TCRdb lists only in-frame clones, some missing. The sample lists roughly 14,000 clones, 65% to 90% occurring once. Specimen: PBMCs, collected 100 days after allogeneic stem cell transplant. The receptor source for this set is a male patient between 50 and 60 years old who had an allogeneic stem cell transplant from an unrelated donor, so T cells may come from the graft donor. Some clones in this sample may be carry-over from other donors' samples. Both conserved end residues are part of each CDR3. A D gene is named only where the DNA matches it firmly. Only some rows state a clone size, as once, few, many or a class for expanded clones.

>-|TRBJ2-1|TRBV27|-
CASSSLSGRTYNEQFF
TGTGCCAGCAGCTCCCTTTCTGGGCGGACCTACAATGAGCAGTTCTTC
>TRBD1|TRBJ1-1|TRBV7-2|-
CASSFDRASEAFF
TGTGCCAGCAGCTTCGACAGGGCAAGTGAAGCTTTCTTT
>-|TRBJ2-7|TRBV7-3|-
CASSFGGGYEQYF
TGTGCCAGCAGCTTCGGAGGAGGCTACGAGCAGTACTTC
>TRBD1|TRBJ2-7|TRBV6-6|-
CASSQGQESSYEQYF
TGTGCCAGCAGTCAAGGACAGGAGAGTTCCTACGAGCAGTACTTC
>TRBD1|TRBJ1-3|TRBV30|-
CAWTFRDRVTGNTIYF
TGTGCCTGGACCTTCCGGGACAGGGTGACTGGAAACACCATATATTTT
>TRBD1|TRBJ1-1|TRBV25-1|few
CASSESGDRAEAFF
TGTGCCAGCAGTGAATCGGGGGACAGGGCTGAAGCTTTCTTT
>TRBD1|TRBJ1-3|TRBV6-5|-
CASRPTGSSGNTIYF
TGTGCCAGCAGACCGACAGGGAGCTCTGGAAACACCATATATTTT
>TRBD1|TRBJ1-3|TRBV7-9|-
CASSSLDRAYSGNTIYF
TGTGCCAGCAGCTCCCTCGACAGGGCCTACTCTGGAAACACCATATATTTT
>TRBD1|TRBJ1-5|TRBV19|few
CASSVDRDQPQHF
TGTGCCAGTAGTGTTGACAGGGATCAGCCCCAGCATTTT
>-|TRBJ1-2|TRBV4-1|-
CASSPGQGNYGYTF
TGCGCCAGCAGCCCAGGTCAGGGAAACTATGGCTACACCTTC
>TRBD2|TRBJ2-3|TRBV30|-
CAWGQGLAGGSTDTQYF
TGTGCCTGGGGGCAGGGACTAGCGGGGGGGAGCACAGATACGCAGTATTTT
>-|TRBJ2-5|TRBV18|-
CASSPVARETQYF
TGTGCCAGCTCACCGGTAGCCCGAGAGACCCAGTACTTC
>TRBD1|TRBJ2-7|TRBV5-1|-
CASSSGGTGAYEQYF
TGCGCCAGCAGCTCGGGGGGGACAGGGGCCTACGAGCAGTACTTC
>TRBD1|TRBJ2-7|TRBV5-6|-
CASSLGQGFYEQYF
TGTGCCAGCAGCTTGGGACAGGGGTTTTACGAGCAGTACTTC
>-|TRBJ2-3|TRBV2|-
CASGDGTDTQYF
TGTGCCAGTGGGGACGGCACAGATACGCAGTATTTT
>TRBD2|TRBJ2-3|TRBV4-1|-
CASRPGLAGAGDTQYF
TGCGCCAGCCGACCGGGACTAGCGGGAGCTGGAGATACGCAGTATTTT
>-|TRBJ1-6|TRBV30|-
CAWSVPTGSSYNSPLHF
TGTGCCTGGAGTGTTCCTACAGGGAGCTCCTATAATTCACCCCTCCACTTT
>-|TRBJ2-3|TRBV19|-
CASRIRGDGGDTQYF
TGTGCCAGTAGGATTAGAGGGGATGGGGGGGATACGCAGTATTTT
>-|TRBJ1-5|TRBV30|-
CAWSVADNQPQHF
TGTGCCTGGAGTGTAGCGGATAATCAGCCCCAGCATTTT
>-|TRBJ2-7|TRBV9|-
CASSSTPHGEQYF
TGTGCCAGCAGCTCTACCCCACATGGTGAGCAGTACTTC
>TRBD2|TRBJ2-5|TRBV30|-
CASKRGGGETQYF
TGTGCCAGTAAGCGGGGGGGCGGCGAGACCCAGTACTTC
>-|TRBJ1-2|TRBV6-6|-
CASSYLAGNYGYTF
TGTGCCAGCAGTTACCTCGCCGGGAACTATGGCTACACCTTC
>TRBD1|TRBJ1-6|TRBV7-3|-
CASSQGQNSPLHF
TGTGCCAGCAGCCAGGGACAGAATTCACCCCTCCACTTT
>-|TRBJ2-7|TRBV21-1|-
CASSTRGGTSGTSSYEQYF
TGTGCCAGCAGCACCAGGGGGGGGACTAGCGGCACCAGCTCCTACGAGCAGTACTTC
>TRBD1|TRBJ1-2|TRBV5-4|-
CASSLQGNYGYTF
TGTGCCAGCAGCTTACAGGGGAACTATGGCTACACCTTC
>TRBD2|TRBJ2-7|TRBV11-2|-
CASSLDGGGTYEQYF
TGTGCCAGCAGCTTAGATGGCGGGGGTACCTACGAGCAGTACTTC
>TRBD2|TRBJ2-2|TRBV4-2|-
CASSPMGLAGDLTGELFF
TGTGCCAGCAGCCCAATGGGACTAGCGGGGGACCTCACCGGGGAGCTGTTTTTT
>-|TRBJ1-5|TRBV5-3|-
CARNPGGPGRNQPQHF
TGTGCCAGAAACCCGGGCGGGCCCGGACGCAATCAGCCCCAGCATTTT
>TRBD2|TRBJ2-1|TRBV6-5|-
CASSYSPRGGFNEQFF
TGTGCCAGCAGTTACTCTCCGCGGGGGGGCTTTAATGAGCAGTTCTTC
>-|TRBJ2-2|TRBV19|-
CASSIGPRAGELFF
TGTGCCAGTAGTATAGGACCGAGGGCCGGGGAGCTGTTTTTT
>-|TRBJ1-2|TRBV30|once
CAWSDANYGYTF
TGTGCCTGGAGTGATGCTAACTATGGCTACACCTTC
>-|TRBJ2-1|TRBV20-1|once
CSARLRNEQFF
TGCAGTGCTAGACTAAGGAATGAGCAGTTCTTC
>TRBD2|TRBJ2-5|TRBV27|-
CASSDFSGGQETQYF
TGTGCCAGCAGTGATTTTAGCGGGGGTCAAGAGACCCAGTACTTC
>-|TRBJ1-4|TRBV6-5|once
CASGRDDDAKLFF
TGTGCCAGCGGCAGGGACGATGATGCAAAACTGTTTTTT
>-|TRBJ2-7|TRBV29-1|-
CSVETPSAYEQYF
TGCAGCGTTGAGACACCCTCTGCCTACGAGCAGTACTTC
>-|TRBJ1-2|TRBV5-6|-
CASSLGGPGYGYTF
TGTGCCAGCAGCTTGGGGGGACCTGGGTATGGCTACACCTTC
>TRBD1|TRBJ1-1|TRBV19|-
CASKGHRGLTEAFF
TGTGCCTCAAAGGGGCACAGGGGGCTTACTGAAGCTTTCTTT
>-|TRBJ1-5|TRBV5-1|-
CASSWGLDQPQHF
TGCGCCAGCAGCTGGGGATTGGACCAGCCCCAGCATTTT
>-|TRBJ1-5|TRBV7-9|-
CASSLEGSNQPQHF
TGTGCCAGCAGCTTAGAGGGTAGCAATCAGCCCCAGCATTTT
>TRBD1|TRBJ2-7|TRBV30|-
CAWTWDRGPYEQYF
TGTGCCTGGACCTGGGACAGGGGACCCTACGAGCAGTACTTC
>-|TRBJ2-3|TRBV5-1|-
CASSLVPSGDTQYF
TGCGCCAGCAGCTTGGTCCCAAGCGGGGATACGCAGTATTTT
>-|TRBJ2-7|TRBV14|once
CASSQVWISGSYEQYF
TGTGCCAGCAGCCAAGTGTGGATTAGCGGATCCTACGAGCAGTACTTC
>-|TRBJ1-1|TRBV6-6|-
CASEFGGRGTEAFF
TGTGCCAGCGAATTCGGAGGGAGGGGGACTGAAGCTTTCTTT
>TRBD1|TRBJ1-4|TRBV7-6|-
CASSPPGQFNEKLFF
TGTGCCAGCAGCCCGCCGGGACAGTTTAATGAAAAACTGTTTTTT
>-|TRBJ1-1|TRBV19|-
CASSIGANTEAFF
TGTGCCAGTAGTATTGGAGCGAACACTGAAGCTTTCTTT
>-|TRBJ2-2|TRBV30|-
CAWSVARNTGELFF
TGTGCCTGGAGTGTAGCAAGGAACACCGGGGAGCTGTTTTTT
>-|TRBJ1-2|TRBV29-1|-
CSVDRGADGYTF
TGCAGCGTTGACCGAGGGGCGGATGGCTACACCTTC
>-|TRBJ2-3|TRBV9|-
CASRETGGTDTQYF
TGTGCCAGCAGGGAAACGGGAGGCACAGATACGCAGTATTTT
>TRBD2|TRBJ2-3|TRBV4-2|-
CASSQEWWASGLEAADTQYF
TGTGCCAGCAGCCAAGAATGGTGGGCTAGCGGGCTAGAGGCTGCAGATACGCAGTATTTT
>TRBD2|TRBJ2-1|TRBV2|-
CASRVAGQSYNEQFF
TGTGCCAGCAGGGTAGCGGGGCAATCCTACAATGAGCAGTTCTTC
>-|TRBJ1-1|TRBV5-6|-
CASSWGGGTEAFF
TGTGCCAGCAGCTGGGGAGGAGGCACTGAAGCTTTCTTT
>-|TRBJ1-1|TRBV7-3|-
CASSFGVGENTEAFF
TGTGCCAGCAGCTTCGGCGTGGGGGAGAACACTGAAGCTTTCTTT
>-|TRBJ2-5|TRBV7-2|-
CASSLGSYWPETQYF
TGTGCCAGCAGCTTAGGCAGTTATTGGCCAGAGACCCAGTACTTC
>TRBD1|TRBJ1-2|TRBV4-1|-
CASSHRQGNYGYTF
TGCGCCAGCAGCCACCGACAGGGGAACTATGGCTACACCTTC